This TCR beta chain was profiled in a study of T cell responses to AZD1222 COVID-19 vaccine. About the study: Second-dose recipients at about 4 or about 12 weeks were treated as one pooled group.

Remarks on this clone: As yet, its antigen is unknown.

From germline, CDR1 is LGHDT and CDR2 YNNKEL (reference sequence). The V and J ends lost 0 bases and 6 bases respectively, with 12 bases between them. CDR3 length: 15 amino acids. Produced via immunoSEQ multiplex PCR; TCRdb's table is partial and in-frame only. The sample consists of approximately 110,000 clones, 92% of them appearing once. Notes on the study in general: Reports indicate that nearly half of spike-specific TCRs are directed at unmutated variant regions.

The chain recombines TRBV3-1 (or the pseudogene TRBV3-2) with TRBJ1-5; TRBD1 might be the D (5 bases). The TCR comes from an adult in good health. Sequencing was performed on peripheral blood, taken on day 0 of AZD1222 vaccination. The CDR3 bases are TGTGCCAGCAGCCAAGAGTGCCAGGGAGTTCAGCCCCAGCATTTT. It codes for CASSQECQGVQPQHF.